The sequence of this T cell receptor beta chain was determined in a study of T cells expressing NK-cell markers (dated by TCRdb to 2019 to 2021). Context from the whole study: Three sorted T-cell subsets (CD3+CD56+NKG2C+, CD3+CD56+NKG2C- and CD3+CD56-NKG2C+) from fewer than 10 donors had their TCR beta-chain repertoires profiled. All eight donors whose samples were sequenced were randomly selected healthy volunteers, three of them men and five women. Of the eight sequenced donors, seven were found to be HCMV-seropositive and one was found to be HCMV-seronegative. Illumina HiSeq 2000/2500, MiSeq or NextSeq was used to sequence libraries as 2 x 150 bp reads.

Sequencing relied on an Illumina HiSeq 2000. TCR beta cDNA libraries were prepared using 5'RACE template switching, which introduced a universal primer site and unique molecular identifiers. cDNA synthesis was primed from the TCR beta constant segment and was followed by two successive PCR amplification steps. The paper's processing steps were these. MIGEC was used to demultiplex reads and group the reads by UMI, and MiTCR was used to assemble and quantify clonotypes. To remove erroneous sequences, TCR cDNA sequences were retained only when supported by two or more reads. The tcR package was used for downstream repertoire analysis, and clonotypes were matched between fractions using CDR3 nucleotide sequence together with V segment. VDJmatch was used to annotate antigen specificity against VDJdb, with one amino acid substitution allowed in CDR3. TCRdb reprocessed the raw reads; every CDR3 protein sequence is a single record, and DNA is not supplied. The V and J calls here are based on TCRdb, not the publication. This sample's listing comprises about 150,000 distinct CDR3 sequences. Clones ranked in the top ten supply 20% to 25% of the sample.

On this clonotype: The target of this receptor is not known.

General findings and caveats noted by the study authors: Whether the expanded NKG2C-expressing T cell clones were specific for HCMV antigens remained unclear. For five or six donors, the dominant CD3+CD56+NKG2C+ clonotypes were among the top 10 CD8+ clonotypes and accounted for roughly 1.0-7.5% of CD8+ T cells. Those dominant clonotypes were again the most abundant among CD3+CD56-NKG2C+ cells in a few donors, at about 25-65%.

To determine HCMV serostatus, a commercial ELISA kit was used to detect HCMV-specific IgG in serum. Peripheral blood mononuclear cells were isolated from blood by Ficoll density gradient centrifugation. Based on the germline V gene (reference sequence), the CDR1 and CDR2 sequences are PRHDT and FYEKMQ. Measured from the cysteine to the phenylalanine, the CDR3 is 15 residues long. This entry has no DNA. The source material was blood T cells: a sorted CD56 or NKG2C T cell subset, CD4+ or CD8+ T cells, or bulk PBMC T cells (not recorded which). The sequence joins TRBV13 to TRBJ2-1; TCRdb's D call, TRBD1, is unchecked because there is no DNA. This TCR was recovered from a man between 18 and 69 years old in good health. CDR3 sequence: CASSLSGGKYNEQFF.